This TCR beta chain stems from a study of blood T cell repertoires in COVID-19. Study context: PBMCs, B-cell-depleted T cells, or T cells provided the cDNA or gDNA that made up the material.

The protocol was immunoSEQ multiplex PCR, while the TCRdb copy is restricted to in-frame clones and leaves out a portion. There are 130,000 to 150,000 clones in the sample; approximately 86% occur only once, and roughly 2.9% lies in the top ten. The V gene's germline CDR1 is MDHEN and CDR2 SYDVKM. V lost 7 bases and J lost 2; bases outside the gene matches: 7. The CDR3 consists of 15 residues. Sequenced: peripheral blood. The chain joins TRBV28 to TRBJ2-2; TRBD1 matches 7 bases. The clonotype comes from a woman in her thirties or forties with active or convalescent COVID-19. CDR3 loop: CASTRGLSNTGELFF. Written as DNA, the CDR3 is TGTGCCAGCACCAGGGGGTTGTCCAACACCGGGGAGCTGTTTTTT.